Listed here are 13 T cell receptor beta chains from one sample, sequenced in a study of cytomegalovirus exposure and HLA in healthy donors. Clones were sequenced by immunoSEQ multiplex PCR, and TCRdb holds only the in-frame ones, with some missing. This sample yields approximately 150,000 clones, of which 87% are seen a single time; approximately 1.5% belongs to the top ten. The material sequenced was PBMCs. These receptors all come from a woman aged 30 to 39 in good health and CMV-seronegative.

The chain joins TRBV5-1 to TRBJ2-1; a weak D match, TRBD1 (5 bases). CDR1 and CDR2 from the germline V gene are SGHRS and YFSETQ. The CDR3 contains 16 residues. V lost 4 bases and J lost 0, with 14 bases in between. CDR3 residues: CASSPRQPASYNEQFF. In DNA form, the CDR3 reads TGCGCCAGCAGCCCCAGACAGCCAGCCTCCTACAATGAGCAGTTCTTC.

J is TRBJ2-7 and V is TRBV20-1, with 8 bases matching TRBD1. The CDR3 is 11 residues long. J gave up 5 bases and V 7 bases, and 4 bases lay outside the gene matches. Germline lookup yields CDR1 DFQATT and CDR2 SNEGSKA (reference sequence). CDR3 residues: CSGQGQDEQYF. The CDR3 DNA is TGCAGTGGACAGGGGCAGGACGAGCAGTACTTC.

The chain joins TRBV7-9 to TRBJ1-5; 7 nucleotides agree with TRBD1. Trimming at V came to 3 bases and at J to 4 bases, leaving 12 bases not matched to a gene. The CDR3 has 17 residues. In germline, CDR1 is SEHNR, CDR2 FQNEAQ (reference sequence). The CDR3 DNA reads as TGTGCCAGCAGCTTCGCCAGGTTCGGGACAGTTAATCAGCCCCAGCATTTT. Residues: CASSFARFGTVNQPQHF.

This chain links TRBV11-2 with TRBJ1-6; D is unclear. The CDR3 runs to 13 residues. The germline CDR1 and CDR2 sequences are SGHAT and FQNNGV. The ends were cut back, 4 bases at V and 5 bases at J, with 6 bases in the middle. The CDR3 nucleotides are TGTGCCAGCAGCTCTCCTAATAATTCACCCCTCCACTTT. This gives the protein CASSSPNNSPLHF.

This chain links TRBV5-1 with TRBJ2-7; tentative D call: TRBD2 (5 bases). V was shortened by 4 bases and J by 0 bases, with 14 bases between the two germline ends. The V gene's germline CDR1 is SGHRS and CDR2 YFSETQ. CDR3 length: 15 amino acids. CDR3 coding DNA: TGCGCCAGCAGCGAGGGCCCCGATAACTCCTACGAGCAGTACTTC. Protein: CASSEGPDNSYEQYF.

The rearrangement uses TRBV29-1 and TRBJ2-3; D is perhaps TRBD2 (6 bases). This CDR3 region has 14 residues. V was cut by 6 bases and J by 6 bases, with 19 bases left in between. The germline CDR1 and CDR2 sequences are SQVTM and ANQGSEA. The CDR3 DNA is TGCAGCGTCGAACCTGGGATTGGGGGGGATACGCAGTATTTT. This codes for CSVEPGIGGDTQYF.

In nucleotides, the CDR3 is TGTGCCAGCAGGGGGGCGGACAGGCAGAACACTGAAGCTTTCTTT. It translates to CASRGADRQNTEAFF. V gene TRBV6-1 combines with J gene TRBJ1-1, with 7 bases aligning to TRBD1. This CDR3 region has 15 residues. Trimming at V came to 6 bases and at J to 1 base, leaving 8 bases not matched to a gene. Germline CDR1 and CDR2: MNHNS and SASEGT.

This chain links TRBV2 with TRBJ1-1; D might be TRBD1 (6 bases). The ends were cut back, 6 bases at V and 0 bases at J, with 8 bases in the middle. The CDR3 sequence is 13 residues long. Germline CDR1 reads SNHLY; CDR2 reads FYNNEI. DNA of the CDR3: TGTGCCAGCAGCAGGGGACTGAACACTGAAGCTTTCTTT. Amino acids: CASSRGLNTEAFF. Full variable domain (rest looked up from reference TRBV2 and TRBJ1-1): EPEVTQTPSHQVTQMGQEVILRCVPISNHLYFYWYRQILGQKVEFLVSFYNNEISEKSEIFDDQFSVERPDGSNFTLKIRSTKLEDSAMYFCASSRGLNTEAFFGQGTRLTVV.

The V and J genes are TRBV6-5 and TRBJ2-7; D is uncertain. This CDR3 spans 14 amino acids. V gave up 0 bases and J gave up 2 bases, with 8 bases separating them. The germline V gene encodes CDR1 MNHEY and CDR2 SVGAGI. CDR3 amino acids: CASSYSWQAYEQYF. As DNA, the CDR3 is TGTGCCAGCAGTTACTCGTGGCAGGCCTACGAGCAGTACTTC.

The chain combines TRBV5-1 with TRBJ1-4, with 10 bases aligning to TRBD1. This CDR3 is 15 amino acids long. CDR1 SGHRS and CDR2 YFSETQ come from the germline V gene. V shed 2 bases, J shed 8 bases, and the junction held 6 bases outside the gene matches. CDR3: CASSFTGQGGEKLFF. The CDR3 bases are TGCGCCAGCAGCTTCACAGGACAGGGGGGCGAAAAACTGTTTTTT.

The rearrangement joins TRBV5-1 to TRBJ2-3; D gene uncertain. The germline V and J ends were trimmed by 5 bases and 2 bases, with 12 bases remaining between them. The CDR3 is made up of 14 amino acids. Germline values: CDR1 SGHRS, CDR2 YFSETQ. The CDR3 sequence is CASRLASFTDTQYF. The CDR3 nucleotides read TGCGCCAGCAGATTAGCCTCCTTCACAGATACGCAGTATTTT.

A remark on this clone: The DNA is left out, because the CDR3 cannot be placed on it with certainty; the CDR3 is given as TCRdb lists it. The chain has TRBV19 and TRBJ1-2. A total of 11 residues make up the CDR3, ends included. Germline loops: CDR1 LNHDA, CDR2 SQIVND (reference sequence). The CDR3 region is CASTSGSSYTF.

J is TRBJ1-1 and V is TRBV6-6; D gene ambiguous. The germline CDR1 and CDR2 sequences are MNHNY and SVGAGI (reference sequence). V was pared by 8 bases and J by 7 bases, with 14 bases between. The CDR3 runs 12 residues. The CDR3 coding sequence is TGTGCCAGCTGGTCAGAAAGTTTTGAAGCTTTCTTT. It yields the protein CASWSESFEAFF.